Only a few counts were recorded for the clone carrying this TCR beta chain. This entry belongs to a study of response to subunit inactivated influenza vaccine. V lost 1 base, J lost 4 bases, and 7 bases lay in between. CDR3 size: 14 residues. Germline V lookup: CDR1 LGHNA, CDR2 YSLEER. MiXCR was run by TCRdb on the RT-PCR reads, yielding one entry per CDR3 protein. Of around 520,000 distinct CDR3 sequences in the sample, 12% were seen once. The sequenced sample was PBMCs from blood, obtained on the day of vaccination. The genes are TRBV4-3 and TRBJ2-2; D remains ambiguous. The origin of this receptor is a man aged 45-65 years who received an inactivated influenza vaccine. The CDR3 reads CASSQAPATGELFF. CDR3 nucleotides: TGCGCCAGCAGCCAAGCCCCAGCCACCGGGGAGCTGTTTTTT.